This is a list of T cell receptor beta chains from one sample in a study of identical twins. Each CDR3 protein is one row after TCRdb ran MiXCR on the 5' RACE reads. Seen here are 520,000 or so distinct CDR3 sequences, about 20% observed once, and the top ten hold about 0.99%. The sample was also reused in another study, on T cells expressing NK-cell markers.

Material for sequencing was CD4+ T cells sorted from blood. These receptors all come from a woman aged 18-35 years in good health. The CDR3 runs from the conserved cysteine through the conserved F or W. The D gene is left open where the match is weak. Not every row has a clone size; where given, it reads once, few, many or a size class.

D gene: -; clone size: few; V gene: TRBV18; J gene: TRBJ1-2; CDR3 protein: CASSPTFEGYGYTF; CDR3 DNA: TGTGCCAGCTCACCTACGTTTGAGGGATATGGCTACACCTTC
D gene: TRBD1; clone size: -; V gene: TRBV24-1; J gene: TRBJ2-3; CDR3 protein: CATSDATPDRGRTDTQYF; CDR3 DNA: TGTGCCACCAGTGATGCCACCCCGGACAGGGGGCGAACAGATACGCAGTATTTT
D gene: -; clone size: -; V gene: TRBV20-1; J gene: TRBJ2-1; CDR3 protein: CSARAPGESYNEQFF; CDR3 DNA: TGCAGTGCTAGAGCTCCGGGAGAGTCCTACAATGAGCAGTTCTTC
D gene: -; clone size: few; V gene: TRBV6-6; J gene: TRBJ1-4; CDR3 protein: CASSYSSNEKLFF; CDR3 DNA: TGTGCCAGCAGTTACTCGTCTAATGAAAAACTGTTTTTT
D gene: -; clone size: once; V gene: TRBV12-3/TRBV12-4; J gene: TRBJ1-3; CDR3 protein: CASIGWSGNTIYF; CDR3 DNA: TGTGCCAGCATTGGGTGGAGCGGAAACACCATATATTTT
D gene: -; clone size: -; V gene: TRBV7-9; J gene: TRBJ1-4; CDR3 protein: CASSLTGEGKLFF; CDR3 DNA: TGTGCCAGCAGCTTGACAGGCGAAGGAAAACTGTTTTTT
D gene: -; clone size: few; V gene: TRBV25-1; J gene: TRBJ2-5; CDR3 protein: CASSGAGLGQYF; CDR3 DNA: TGTGCCAGCAGTGGGGCAGGGTTGGGCCAGTACTTC
D gene: -; clone size: -; V gene: TRBV20-1; J gene: TRBJ1-2; CDR3 protein: CSARVRQQDGYTF; CDR3 DNA: TGCAGTGCTAGAGTCCGGCAGCAAGATGGCTACACCTTC
D gene: TRBD1; clone size: few; V gene: TRBV2; J gene: TRBJ2-7; CDR3 protein: CASSEDGQGYEQYF; CDR3 DNA: TGTGCCAGCAGTGAAGATGGACAGGGATACGAGCAGTACTTC
D gene: -; clone size: -; V gene: TRBV18; J gene: TRBJ2-2; CDR3 protein: CASSPHPAGATGELFF; CDR3 DNA: TGTGCCAGCTCACCCCACCCTGCAGGGGCCACCGGGGAGCTGTTTTTT
D gene: -; clone size: -; V gene: TRBV20-1; J gene: TRBJ1-5; CDR3 protein: CSANIGGSNQPQHF; CDR3 DNA: TGCAGTGCTAACATTGGGGGTAGCAATCAGCCCCAGCATTTT
D gene: TRBD1; clone size: many; V gene: TRBV5-1; J gene: TRBJ1-1; CDR3 protein: CASRVTGANTEAFF; CDR3 DNA: TGCGCCAGCAGGGTGACAGGGGCGAACACTGAAGCTTTCTTT
D gene: TRBD1; clone size: few; V gene: TRBV7-9; J gene: TRBJ2-2; CDR3 protein: CASSSGQGGKLFF; CDR3 DNA: TGTGCCAGCAGCTCGGGACAGGGAGGGAAGCTGTTTTTT
D gene: -; clone size: few; V gene: TRBV6-2/TRBV6-3; J gene: TRBJ2-1; CDR3 protein: CASGGRARSSYNEQFF; CDR3 DNA: TGTGCCAGCGGGGGCAGGGCGCGTAGCTCCTACAATGAGCAGTTCTTC